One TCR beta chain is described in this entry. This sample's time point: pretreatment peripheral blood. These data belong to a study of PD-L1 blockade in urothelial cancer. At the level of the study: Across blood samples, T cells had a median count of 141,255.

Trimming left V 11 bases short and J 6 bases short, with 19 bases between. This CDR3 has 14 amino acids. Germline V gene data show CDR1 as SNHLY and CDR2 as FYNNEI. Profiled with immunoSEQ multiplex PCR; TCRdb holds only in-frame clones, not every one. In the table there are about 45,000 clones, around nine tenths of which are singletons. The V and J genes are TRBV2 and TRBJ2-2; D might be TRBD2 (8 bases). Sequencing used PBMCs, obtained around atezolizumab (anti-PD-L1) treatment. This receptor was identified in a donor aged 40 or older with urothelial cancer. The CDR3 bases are TGTGCCCCCCGTAGCGGGACAGAGGCCGGGGAGCTGTTTTTT. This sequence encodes CAPRSGTEAGELFF.